A selection of T cell receptor beta chains follows, all from one sample in a study of cytomegalovirus exposure and HLA in healthy donors. Profiling relied on immunoSEQ multiplex PCR, and the TCRdb table lists in-frame clones only, not all of them. The sample lists some 70,000 clones; 75% to 85% were seen once. The sample consisted of PBMCs. These receptors were obtained from a man aged 18 to 30 in good health and CMV-seropositive. Each CDR3 is given with its conserved first and last residue. The order of the fields is CDR3 protein, J gene, V gene.

CSVASVSGGADTQYF | TRBJ2-3 | TRBV29-1
CASSPASTNQPQHF | TRBJ1-5 | TRBV18
CAISGEGGTYNQPQHF | TRBJ1-5 | TRBV10-3
CASSVGGQESNYGYTF | TRBJ1-2 | TRBV9
CAWSVGTVNQPQHF | TRBJ1-5 | TRBV30
CASSVQGNTGELFF | TRBJ2-2 | TRBV9
CASSLSTGDGYTF | TRBJ1-2 | TRBV7-2
CASSRTGVPEAFF | TRBJ1-1 | TRBV6-5
CASIPLDGKETQYF | TRBJ2-5 | TRBV6-5
CAWSLNRETQYF | TRBJ2-5 | TRBV30
CASSETWDTGLAKNIQYF | TRBJ2-4 | TRBV2
CASFSGWGDTQYF | TRBJ2-3 | TRBV6-1
CAWSVSTKNIQYF | TRBJ2-4 | TRBV30
CASSLPKAGGNYEQYF | TRBJ2-7 | TRBV4-2
CSVEQGAYGYTF | TRBJ1-2 | TRBV29-1